The 17 T cell receptor beta chains listed next were all sequenced from one sample in a study of patients and donors after allogeneic stem cell transplantation. TCRdb re-called the RT-PCR reads through MiXCR, storing one row per CDR3 protein. Found here are roughly 200,000 distinct CDR3 sequences, 41% of them singletons; the top ten hold 33%. Sequenced material: blood, either unsorted or a sorted T cell fraction (not recorded which). Receptors originate from a human donor who was either an allogeneic HSCT recipient or a stem cell or donor lymphocyte infusion donor (not recorded which). It is not recorded whose cells these are; they may come from a transplant donor.

This rearrangement joins TRBV7-8 to TRBJ1-1, with D unclear. Germline V gene lookup returns CDR1 SGHVS and CDR2 FQNEAQ. Trimming shortened V by 1 base and J by 0 bases, and 6 bases separated the two germline ends. This CDR3 spans 14 amino acids. CDR3 nucleotide sequence: TGTGCCAGCAGCTTAGGGCTGCTGAACACTGAAGCTTTCTTT. It translates to CASSLGLLNTEAFF.

V gene TRBV27 combines with J gene TRBJ1-2; 9 nucleotides match TRBD1. Germline V CDR1 and CDR2: MNHEY, SMNVEV (reference sequence). This CDR3 contains 13 residues. The V gene end was trimmed by 9 bases and the J gene end by 4 bases; junction bases not matched to a gene: 6. The CDR3 DNA is TGTGCCAGTACAGGGGGCACGAGCTATGGCTACACCTTC. It encodes CASTGGTSYGYTF.

The chain employs TRBV29-1 and TRBJ1-1; D is unclear. The CDR3 extends over 12 amino acids. Per the germline V gene, CDR1 is SQVTM and CDR2 is ANQGSEA. The V end lost 5 bases, the J end lost 5 bases, and 12 bases lay between the germline ends. CDR3 residues: CSVPTFGTEAFF. The CDR3 bases are TGCAGCGTTCCCACGTTCGGAACTGAAGCTTTCTTT.

The count of this clonotype is one. The rearrangement joins TRBV28 to TRBJ1-1; no definite D call. Germline loops: CDR1 MDHEN, CDR2 SYDVKM. The V end was cut by 2 bases, the J end by 3 bases, with 13 bases between. This CDR3 has 15 residues. CDR3 sequence: CASSLGSRGDTEAFF. CDR3 nucleotide sequence: TGTGCCAGCAGTTTAGGCAGTCGAGGCGACACTGAAGCTTTCTTT.

This clonotype was found a few times. V gene TRBV12-3 or TRBV12-4 combines with J gene TRBJ1-2; D unclear. CDR3 length equals 17 residues. Trimming removed 0 bases at V and 2 bases at J, with 16 bases between. This CDR3 reads CASSLAAGPTQNYGYTF. For the CDR3, the DNA is TGTGCCAGCAGTTTAGCTGCAGGTCCCACACAGAACTATGGCTACACCTTC.

This clonotype showed up just a few times. The chain uses TRBV28 and TRBJ1-1, with D unclear. The CDR3 is 14 amino acids. The V and J ends lost 3 bases and 5 bases respectively, with 13 bases between them. Germline CDR1 and CDR2: MDHEN and SYDVKM. CDR3 protein: CASSLDGVGTEAFF. The CDR3 nucleotides read TGTGCCAGCAGTTTGGATGGGGTGGGGACTGAAGCTTTCTTT.

In this sample, this clonotype turned up once. The chain recombines TRBV27 with TRBJ2-7; 7 bases line up with TRBD1. Germline lookup yields CDR1 MNHEY and CDR2 SMNVEV (reference sequence). This CDR3 is built from 15 residues. J was trimmed by 0 bases and V by 4 bases; bases with no gene match: 6. Written as DNA, the CDR3 is TGTGCCAGCAGTTCTGAGGGGGCGGGCTCCTACGAGCAGTACTTC. Protein sequence: CASSSEGAGSYEQYF.

This clonotype was picked up a small number of times. The J gene is TRBJ1-1, the V gene TRBV5-5; the D is unclear. The CDR3 covers 13 residues. Germline CDR1 SGHKS, CDR2 YYEKEE (reference sequence). V lost 10 bases, J lost 0 bases, and 13 bases lay in between. The CDR3 DNA reads TGTGCCGGGGAAAGGGATATGAACACTGAAGCTTTCTTT. Encoded protein: CAGERDMNTEAFF. Together with reference TRBV5-5 and TRBJ1-1, the CDR3 gives the full variable domain: DAGVTQSPTHLIKTRGQQVTLRCSPISGHKSVSWYQQVLGQGPQFIFQYYEKEERGRGNFPDRFSARQFPNYSSELNVNALLLGDSALYLCAGERDMNTEAFFGQGTRLTVV.

V gene TRBV9 combines with J gene TRBJ2-1; 7 bases fit TRBD2. The V gene's germline CDR1 is SGDLS and CDR2 YYNGEE. Trimming took 3 bases from V and 4 from J; bases not matched to a gene: 10. The CDR3 has 16 amino acids. CDR3 sequence (DNA): TGTGCCAGCAGCGCCCGGGGAGGGCCGTTGTACAATGAGCAGTTCTTC. This gives the protein CASSARGGPLYNEQFF.

The chain employs TRBV24-1 and TRBJ2-5, with no clear D. Germline lookup yields CDR1 KGHDR and CDR2 SFDVKD. This CDR3 comprises 16 residues. Trimming shortened V by 3 bases and J by 6 bases, and 19 bases separated the two germline ends. The chain's CDR3 is CATSDGRTPQGQTQYF. The CDR3 DNA reads TGTGCCACCAGTGATGGCCGAACGCCCCAAGGACAGACCCAGTACTTC.

The gene calls are TRBV2 and TRBJ2-1, with a tentative D call TRBD2 (6 bases). Germline assignment: CDR1 SNHLY and CDR2 FYNNEI. CDR3 length: 15 amino acids. Trimming left V 7 bases short and J 8 bases short, with 21 bases between. The CDR3 bases are TGTGCCAGCATCCCCTCCGGGACTCTTAAGGATGAGCAGTTCTTC. Amino acids: CASIPSGTLKDEQFF.

V is TRBV7-9 and J is TRBJ1-1; unclear D gene. Trimming left V 2 bases short and J 0 bases short, with 13 bases between. Germline CDR1 SEHNR, CDR2 FQNEAQ (reference sequence). The CDR3 sequence is 16 residues long. As DNA, the CDR3 is TGTGCCAGCAGCTTACCTAGCTCCGAAATGAACACTGAAGCTTTCTTT. This sequence encodes CASSLPSSEMNTEAFF.

The chain joins TRBV25-1 to TRBJ2-7; TRBD1 might be the D (5 bases). The germline CDR1 and CDR2 sequences are MGHDK and SYGVNS. The V end lost 4 bases, the J end lost 7 bases, and 11 bases lay between the germline ends. The CDR3 is 12 amino acids. For the CDR3, the DNA is TGTGCCAGCAGTGTAGGGGTTCGGGAGCAGTACTTC. It translates to CASSVGVREQYF.

The chain has TRBV6-6 and TRBJ2-7; either TRBD1 or TRBD2 may fit D (5 bases each). Trimming shortened V by 8 bases and J by 0 bases, and 8 bases separated the two germline ends. CDR3 size: 12 residues. Germline-derived CDR1 and CDR2 are MNHNY and SVGAGI (reference sequence). The CDR3: CASGGVSYEQYF. The CDR3 nucleotides are TGTGCCAGCGGGGGTGTCTCCTACGAGCAGTACTTC.

The V gene is TRBV2, the J gene TRBJ2-3; D not certain. CDR1 is SNHLY, CDR2 FYNNEI, per germline. This CDR3 is built from 15 residues. The V end was cut by 6 bases, the J end by 4 bases, with 17 bases between. CDR3 coding DNA: TGTGCCAGCAGCGTCCGGGCCCTAATCCCAGATACGCAGTATTTT. Translated, it gives CASSVRALIPDTQYF.

The sample holds a few counts of this clonotype. The V gene is TRBV29-1, the J gene TRBJ2-5; the D call may be TRBD1 or TRBD2 (5 bases each). The CDR3 extends over 16 amino acids. V was shortened by 7 bases and J by 2 bases, with 23 bases between the two germline ends. Per germline, CDR1 SQVTM and CDR2 ANQGSEA. The CDR3 region is CSDVQKGAGRQETQYF. The CDR3 DNA is TGCAGCGATGTTCAAAAAGGGGCGGGTCGTCAAGAGACCCAGTACTTC.

The V and J genes are TRBV19 and TRBJ2-1; D is unclear. CDR3 length: 15 residues. The germline V and J ends were trimmed by 5 bases and 7 bases, with 18 bases remaining between them. Germline V lookup: CDR1 LNHDA, CDR2 SQIVND (reference sequence). The CDR3 region has the DNA TGTGCCAGTAGTCGCCGGACCGATACGTGGAATGAGCAGTTCTTC. Its protein product is CASSRRTDTWNEQFF.